This T cell receptor beta chain was identified during a study of a mutant IDH1 vaccine in newly diagnosed glioma. Study-level points and caveats: Top peripheral T cell clonotype shifts appeared unrelated to pseudoprogression.

Comments on this clone: Its antigen is currently unknown.

Time point defined: week 23, last vaccination. Topical imiquimod accompanied each vaccine dose, which consisted of 300 ug of mutant IDH1 20-mer peptide. Sequencing used immunoSEQ multiplex PCR; TCRdb keeps in-frame clones, though not all of them. The table lists about 72,000 clones, nearly 85% of them singletons, with 13% in the top ten. The CDR3 contains 14 residues. Germline-derived CDR1 and CDR2 are SEHNR and FQNEAQ (reference sequence). Trimming removed 5 bases from V and 0 bases from J, with 11 bases in between. This TCR derives from a man between 18 and 35 years old with glioma. The chain is built from TRBV7-9 and TRBJ2-7; D may be TRBD1 (5 bases). The specimen comprised PBMCs, sampled from a glioma patient whose treatment included an IDH1 peptide vaccine. DNA for the CDR3: TGTGCCAGCAGCAGAGACAGAAACTCCTACGAGCAGTACTTC. This encodes CASSRDRNSYEQYF.